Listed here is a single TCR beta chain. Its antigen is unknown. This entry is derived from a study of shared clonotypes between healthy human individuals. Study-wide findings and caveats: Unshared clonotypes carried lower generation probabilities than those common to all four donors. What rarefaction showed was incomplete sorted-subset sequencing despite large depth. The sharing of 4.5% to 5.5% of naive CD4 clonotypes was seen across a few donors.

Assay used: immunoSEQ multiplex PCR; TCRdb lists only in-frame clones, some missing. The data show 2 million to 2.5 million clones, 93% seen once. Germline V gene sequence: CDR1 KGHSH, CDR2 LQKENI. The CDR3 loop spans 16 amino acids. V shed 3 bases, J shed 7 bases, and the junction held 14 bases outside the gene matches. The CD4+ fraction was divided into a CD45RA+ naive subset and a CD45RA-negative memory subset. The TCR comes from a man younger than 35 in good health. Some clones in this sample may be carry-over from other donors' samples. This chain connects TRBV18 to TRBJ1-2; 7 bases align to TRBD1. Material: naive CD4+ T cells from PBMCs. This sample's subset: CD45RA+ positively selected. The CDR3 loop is CASSPKQDRPVGGYTF. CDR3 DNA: TGTGCCAGCTCACCTAAACAGGACAGGCCAGTCGGTGGCTACACCTTC.